The clone carrying this T cell receptor (beta chain) has a handful of counts. MiXCR, run by TCRdb on the RT-PCR reads, gives a single entry per CDR3 protein. Of about 540,000 distinct CDR3 sequences listed, around 15% were seen once; the top ten hold 8.5% to 14%. The data derive from a study of response to subunit inactivated influenza vaccine. Germline lookup yields CDR1 SQVTM and CDR2 ANQGSEA. Trimming stripped 4 bases from V and 2 bases from J, with 17 bases between. This CDR3 has 15 residues. Here the sequenced sample was PBMCs from blood, taken roughly 12 days after vaccination. This rearrangement joins TRBV29-1 to TRBJ1-2; D ambiguous. This receptor was identified in a man aged 50 to 59 who received an inactivated influenza vaccine. CDR3 sequence: CSVGEWEHPNYGYTF. The CDR3 region has the DNA TGCAGCGTTGGGGAATGGGAGCACCCGAACTATGGCTACACCTTC.